The 32 T cell receptor beta chains below come from one sample, sequenced in a study of cytomegalovirus exposure and HLA in healthy donors. The assay was immunoSEQ multiplex PCR, and TCRdb's table has in-frame clones only and misses some. The sample lists 120,000 to 150,000 clones; less than 90% were seen once. Sequencing was done on a sample of PBMCs. These TCRs come from a man younger than 35 in good health and CMV-seronegative.

The DNA for the CDR3 is TGCGCCAGCAGCTTGGGAAAACTAGCGGGATCTTACAATGAGCAGTTCTTC. Translated: CASSLGKLAGSYNEQFF. This sequence joins TRBV5-1 and TRBJ2-1; TRBD2 matches 10 bases. V trimming: 0 bases; J trimming: 4 bases; junction bases outside the gene matches: 7. This CDR3 is 17 amino acids long. The germline V gene encodes CDR1 SGHRS and CDR2 YFSETQ.

The chain recombines TRBV28 with TRBJ2-1; the match to TRBD2 covers 11 bases. V shed 3 bases, J shed 7 bases, and the junction held 5 bases outside the gene matches. Germline V gene data show CDR1 as MDHEN and CDR2 as SYDVKM. The CDR3 runs 15 residues. The CDR3 DNA reads as TGTGCCAGCAGTTTGGTAGCGGGAGGGTGGAATGAGCAGTTCTTC. It encodes CASSLVAGGWNEQFF.

Only one count was recorded for this clone. The J gene is TRBJ2-2, the V gene TRBV7-6; 11 bases are shared with TRBD2. Germline trimming cut 1 base from V and 4 bases from J; bases unmatched to any gene: 2. This CDR3 is 16 amino acids long. The germline gives CDR1 SGHVS, CDR2 FNYEAQ. CDR3 sequence reads: CASSLVLAGATGELFF. CDR3 bases: TGTGCCAGCAGCTTAGTACTAGCGGGGGCCACCGGGGAGCTGTTTTTT.

This clone occurred a few times. The rearrangement joins TRBV7-9 to TRBJ1-1; D remains unclear. The germline V gene encodes CDR1 SEHNR and CDR2 FQNEAQ (reference sequence). This CDR3 spans 12 amino acids. Trimming pared 3 bases from V and 1 base from J, leaving 3 bases between. CDR3 sequence: CASSFSNTEAFF. The CDR3 DNA sequence: TGTGCCAGCAGCTTCTCGAACACTGAAGCTTTCTTT. Filled out from reference TRBV7-9 and TRBJ1-1, the complete variable domain reads DTGVSQNPRHKITKRGQNVTFRCDPISEHNRLYWYRQTLGQGPEFLTYFQNEAQLEKSRLLSDRFSAERPKGSFSTLEIQRTEQGDSAMYLCASSFSNTEAFFGQGTRLTVV.

The rearrangement links TRBV16 to TRBJ1-6; 9 bases align to TRBD1. V lost 8 bases to trimming and J lost 13 bases; unmatched junction nucleotides: 15. Germline lookup yields CDR1 KGHSY and CDR2 FQNENV. This CDR3 spans 15 amino acids. CDR3 sequence (DNA): TGTGCCAGCTGTCTTTCACGGGACAGGGTAGATCCCCTCCACTTT. It specifies CASCLSRDRVDPLHF.

V and J are TRBV27 and TRBJ2-3, with D unresolved. CDR3 length: 14 amino acids. Germline CDR1 is MNHEY and CDR2 is SMNVEV (reference sequence). The V gene lost 3 bases and the J gene lost 4 bases, with 11 bases spanning the gap. The CDR3 DNA follows: TGTGCCAGCAGTTTGAAACAGCTTCCAGATACGCAGTATTTT. Encoded protein: CASSLKQLPDTQYF.

The V gene is TRBV4-3, the J gene TRBJ2-2; 8 nucleotides line up with TRBD2. The germline gives CDR1 LGHNA, CDR2 YSLEER. Trimming removed 3 bases from V and 5 bases from J; junction bases left unmatched: 2. The CDR3 is 14 residues long. The CDR3 sequence is CASSHTSGTGELFF. The DNA of the CDR3 is TGCGCCAGCAGCCACACTAGCGGAACCGGGGAGCTGTTTTTT.

V and J are TRBV6-6 and TRBJ2-7; possible D gene TRBD1, 5 bases. CDR3 length: 11 residues. V lost 5 bases, J lost 7 bases, and 9 bases lay in between. The germline V gene has CDR1 MNHNY and CDR2 SVGAGI (reference sequence). CDR3 loop: CASSLSGEQYF. The CDR3 region has the DNA TGTGCCAGCAGTCTCTCAGGGGAGCAGTACTTC.

The J gene is TRBJ2-1, the V gene TRBV2; 9 positions agree with TRBD2. Germline CDR1 SNHLY, CDR2 FYNNEI. J was trimmed by 9 bases and V by 3 bases; bases with no gene match: 6. The CDR3 is 14 residues long. The DNA of the CDR3 is TGTGCCAGCAGTGAGCGGCGGGAGGGCTCTGAGCAGTTCTTC. This codes for CASSERREGSEQFF.

The chain couples TRBV7-2 to TRBJ2-7; 9 bases agree with TRBD2. The germline V gene has CDR1 SGHTA and CDR2 FQGNSA. V trimming: 6 bases; J trimming: 6 bases; junction bases outside the gene matches: 3. This CDR3 has 12 amino acids. CDR3 DNA sequence: TGTGCCAGCAGGCGGGAGGGTGCCGAGCAGTACTTC. Protein product: CASRREGAEQYF. The full variable domain, its missing parts supplied by reference TRBV7-2 and TRBJ2-7, is GAGVSQSPSNKVTEKGKDVELRCDPISGHTALYWYRQSLGQGLEFLIYFQGNSAPDKSGLPSDRFSAERTGGSVSTLTIQRTQQEDSAVYLCASRREGAEQYFGPGTRLTVT.

This clone was seen once. The chain carries TRBV4-2 and TRBJ2-1, with 8 bases aligning to TRBD2. Germline loops: CDR1 LGHNA, CDR2 YNFKEQ. V lost 5 bases to trimming and J lost 7 bases; unmatched junction nucleotides: 10. The CDR3 totals 15 residues. The CDR3 coding sequence is TGTGCCAGCAGCGGTCCGGAGCGGGAGCTAAATGAGCAGTTCTTC. Its translation: CASSGPERELNEQFF.

V and J are TRBV25-1 and TRBJ1-4; unclear D gene. V shed 4 bases and J shed 3 bases, with 15 bases lying between them. Germline CDR1 and CDR2: MGHDK and SYGVNS. CDR3 length: 16 residues. The CDR3 loop reads CASSGLGVLANEKLFF. CDR3 nucleotides: TGTGCCAGCAGTGGTCTCGGGGTGCTGGCTAATGAAAAACTGTTTTTT.

The chain has TRBV4-3 and TRBJ2-1; 7 bases line up with TRBD1. In germline, CDR1 is LGHNA, CDR2 YSLEER. Trimming removed 4 bases from V and 2 bases from J; junction bases left unmatched: 2. The CDR3 runs to 14 residues. CDR3: CASSRDRTYNEQFF. CDR3 nucleotide sequence: TGCGCCAGCAGCCGGGACAGAACCTACAATGAGCAGTTCTTC.

The V and J genes are TRBV27 and TRBJ2-2; 8 bases line up with TRBD2. Looked up from germline, CDR1 is MNHEY and CDR2 is SMNVEV (reference sequence). J lost 3 bases, V lost 8 bases, and 14 bases had no gene match. This CDR3 has 17 residues. The CDR3 spells CASGFWGTRQDTGELFF. DNA for the CDR3: TGTGCCAGCGGATTCTGGGGGACTAGACAAGACACCGGGGAGCTGTTTTTT.

J is TRBJ2-1 and V is TRBV4-1; TRBD1 matches at 9 bases. The CDR3 covers 15 residues. Trimming at V came to 0 bases and at J to 8 bases, leaving 5 bases not matched to a gene. Per the germline V gene, CDR1 is MGHRA and CDR2 is YSYEKL. The CDR3 bases are TGCGCCAGCAGCCAAGATAGGACAGGGGCTTATGAGCAGTTCTTC. Translating it yields CASSQDRTGAYEQFF.

The V call is TRBV5-1, the J call TRBJ2-5, with 14 bases aligning to TRBD2. The CDR3 runs 14 residues. Germline CDR1 reads SGHRS; CDR2 reads YFSETQ. The V and J ends lost 4 bases and 9 bases, in that order; junction bases with no gene match: 5. This CDR3 reads CASSVPTSGGAQYF. CDR3 nucleotide sequence: TGCGCCAGCAGCGTCCCGACTAGCGGGGGGGCCCAGTACTTC.

The chain is built from TRBV15 and TRBJ2-5, with D tentatively TRBD2 (7 bases). CDR1 is LNHNV, CDR2 YYDKDF, per germline (reference sequence). V was trimmed by 5 bases and J by 0 bases, leaving 25 bases between them. The CDR3 loop spans 19 amino acids. The CDR3 nucleotides are TGTGCCACCAGCCGTTGGGGGCAGGGAGGGGAATCTGACCAAGAGACCCAGTACTTC. Translating gives CATSRWGQGGESDQETQYF.

The chain couples TRBV5-4 to TRBJ2-7; TRBD1 matches at 7 bases. Germline CDR1 and CDR2: SGHNT and YYREEE (reference sequence). The CDR3 consists of 14 residues. V shed 4 bases, J shed 3 bases, and the junction held 7 bases outside the gene matches. The CDR3 loop is CASSRGTELYEQYF. As DNA, the CDR3 is TGTGCCAGCAGCCGTGGGACAGAGCTCTACGAGCAGTACTTC.

The gene calls are TRBV15 and TRBJ2-7; D possibly corresponds to TRBD1 (6 bases). Germline assignment: CDR1 LNHNV and CDR2 YYDKDF (reference sequence). V was clipped by 7 bases and J by 2 bases, with 15 bases between them. The CDR3 spans 14 residues. In nucleotides, the CDR3 is TGTGCCACCACTGAACAGGGTGGGACCTACGAGCAGTACTTC. It codes for CATTEQGGTYEQYF.

The CDR3 protein is CASIDRGLNSPLHF. CDR3 DNA: TGTGCCAGCATCGACAGGGGGCTAAATTCACCCCTCCACTTT. The chain has TRBV5-6 and TRBJ1-6, with 10 bases lining up with TRBD1. The CDR3 runs to 14 residues. From germline, CDR1 is SGHDT and CDR2 YYEEEE. The junction had 4 bases not matched to a gene; V was cut back by 6 bases and J by 7 bases.

This chain connects TRBV28 to TRBJ1-2; D is possibly TRBD1 (5 bases). This CDR3 is 13 amino acids long. CDR1 is MDHEN and CDR2 is SYDVKM in the germline V gene. Trimming pared 8 bases from V and 6 bases from J, leaving 16 bases between. CDR3 coding DNA: TGTGCCAGCGGACTAGGACGGGGGGATGGCTACACCTTC. This translates into CASGLGRGDGYTF.

The chain carries TRBV4-1 and TRBJ2-2; TRBD2 agrees at 12 bases. CDR1 is MGHRA and CDR2 is YSYEKL in the germline V gene. The CDR3 contains 19 residues. Losses at the gene ends were 3 bases for V and 0 bases for J; bases not matched to a gene: 8. In DNA, the CDR3 is TGCGCCAGCAGCCAGAGGAAACTAGCGGGGGGACCGAACACCGGGGAGCTGTTTTTT. This sequence encodes CASSQRKLAGGPNTGELFF.

J is TRBJ1-5 and V is TRBV7-9, with unresolved D. CDR1 SEHNR and CDR2 FQNEAQ come from the germline V gene (reference sequence). Trimming pared 2 bases from V and 6 bases from J, leaving 11 bases between. This CDR3 comprises 14 residues. CDR3 residues: CASSLPGGFQPQHF. CDR3 DNA: TGTGCCAGCAGCTTACCGGGTGGCTTTCAGCCCCAGCATTTT.

This chain links TRBV5-1 with TRBJ1-1; a possible D gene is TRBD1 (6 bases). CDR1 is SGHRS and CDR2 is YFSETQ in the germline V gene. There are 13 residues in the CDR3. The V end was cut by 0 bases, the J end by 11 bases, with 14 bases between. The chain's CDR3 is CASSLGQATGAFF. DNA of the CDR3: TGCGCCAGCAGCTTGGGACAGGCGACTGGGGCTTTCTTT.

The chain carries TRBV11-3 and TRBJ2-5, with a tentative D call TRBD1 (6 bases). This CDR3 is built from 12 residues. In germline, CDR1 is SGHNT, CDR2 YENEEA. The germline V and J ends were trimmed by 5 bases and 2 bases, with 6 bases remaining between them. The CDR3 region is CASSRGQETQYF. The CDR3 DNA reads as TGTGCCAGCAGCAGGGGGCAAGAGACCCAGTACTTC.

The V call is TRBV30, the J call TRBJ2-1, with 8 bases lining up with TRBD2. V was pared by 1 base and J by 8 bases, with 7 bases of the junction left unmatched. CDR1 is GTSNPN and CDR2 is SVGIG in the germline V gene (reference sequence). This CDR3 comprises 14 residues. CDR3 loop: CAWSATGLGDEQFF. CDR3 DNA: TGTGCCTGGAGTGCGACGGGACTAGGGGATGAGCAGTTCTTC.

This clone was counted a single time. This chain links TRBV11-2 with TRBJ2-1; D is unresolved. The V and J ends lost 1 base and 6 bases respectively, with 7 bases between them. Germline V CDR1 and CDR2: SGHAT, FQNNGV. The length of the CDR3 is 13 residues. CDR3 amino acids: CASSLVPSNEQFF. CDR3 nucleotide sequence: TGTGCCAGCAGCTTAGTTCCTAGCAATGAGCAGTTCTTC.

The chain couples TRBV6-6 to TRBJ1-6; no clear D. Germline values: CDR1 MNHNY, CDR2 SVGAGI (reference sequence). CDR3 length: 16 residues. V was clipped by 5 bases and J by 8 bases, with 19 bases between them. The CDR3 nucleotides are TGTGCCAGCAGTCAGCGGCTGGGCGGCGCGGATTCACCCCTCCACTTT. Translation: CASSQRLGGADSPLHF.

The chain recombines TRBV19 with TRBJ1-1; D gene unclear. Trimming removed 7 bases at V and 4 bases at J, with 7 bases between. Germline values: CDR1 LNHDA, CDR2 SQIVND (reference sequence). This CDR3 region has 11 residues. CDR3 loop: CASTRGTEAFF. CDR3 DNA: TGTGCCAGTACGCGGGGCACTGAAGCTTTCTTT.

This clone was seen more than once but under ten times. The rearrangement links TRBV5-1 to TRBJ2-3; no definite D call. Trimming took off 0 bases at V and 0 bases at J, with 8 bases between the two ends. Germline V gives CDR1 SGHRS, CDR2 YFSETQ. The CDR3 length is 15 residues. The CDR3 nucleotides are TGCGCCAGCAGCTTGGGGCCAACAAGCACAGATACGCAGTATTTT. It translates to CASSLGPTSTDTQYF. Supplemented by reference TRBV5-1 and TRBJ2-3, the full variable domain reads KAGVTQTPRYLIKTRGQQVTLSCSPISGHRSVSWYQQTPGQGLQFLFEYFSETQRNKGNFPGRFSGRQFSNSRSEMNVSTLELGDSALYLCASSLGPTSTDTQYFGPGTRLTVL.

The V call is TRBV2, the J call TRBJ2-1; 12 bases are a match to TRBD2. Germline lookup yields CDR1 SNHLY and CDR2 FYNNEI. This CDR3 has 16 amino acids. The V gene end was trimmed by 3 bases and the J gene end by 4 bases; junction bases not matched to a gene: 4. This CDR3 reads CASSDFTSGRYNEQFF. The CDR3 DNA follows: TGTGCCAGCAGTGACTTTACTAGCGGGAGGTACAATGAGCAGTTCTTC.

J is TRBJ1-2 and V is TRBV28, with 9 bases that match TRBD1. CDR1 is MDHEN and CDR2 is SYDVKM in the germline V gene. The CDR3 runs to 16 residues. Trimming at V came to 5 bases and at J to 2 bases, leaving 9 bases not matched to a gene. The CDR3: CASSETGGRVNYGYTF. In nucleotides, the CDR3 is TGTGCCAGCAGTGAGACAGGGGGTAGGGTAAACTATGGCTACACCTTC.